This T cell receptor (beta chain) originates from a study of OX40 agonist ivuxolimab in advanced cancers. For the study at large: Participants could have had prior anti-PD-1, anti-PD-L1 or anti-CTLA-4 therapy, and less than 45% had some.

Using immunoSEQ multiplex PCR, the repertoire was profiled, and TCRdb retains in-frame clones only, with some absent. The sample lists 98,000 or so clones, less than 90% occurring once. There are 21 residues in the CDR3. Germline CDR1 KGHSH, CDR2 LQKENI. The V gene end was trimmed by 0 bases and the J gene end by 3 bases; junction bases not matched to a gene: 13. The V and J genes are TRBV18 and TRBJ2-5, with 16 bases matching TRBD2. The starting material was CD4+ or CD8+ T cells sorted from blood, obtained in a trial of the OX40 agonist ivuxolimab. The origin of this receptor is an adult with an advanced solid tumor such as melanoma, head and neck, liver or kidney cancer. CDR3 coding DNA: TGTGCCAGCTCACCACCCGTCGGGACTAGCGGGAGGGCGGCACGAGAAGAGACCCAGTACTTC. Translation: CASSPPVGTSGRAAREETQYF.